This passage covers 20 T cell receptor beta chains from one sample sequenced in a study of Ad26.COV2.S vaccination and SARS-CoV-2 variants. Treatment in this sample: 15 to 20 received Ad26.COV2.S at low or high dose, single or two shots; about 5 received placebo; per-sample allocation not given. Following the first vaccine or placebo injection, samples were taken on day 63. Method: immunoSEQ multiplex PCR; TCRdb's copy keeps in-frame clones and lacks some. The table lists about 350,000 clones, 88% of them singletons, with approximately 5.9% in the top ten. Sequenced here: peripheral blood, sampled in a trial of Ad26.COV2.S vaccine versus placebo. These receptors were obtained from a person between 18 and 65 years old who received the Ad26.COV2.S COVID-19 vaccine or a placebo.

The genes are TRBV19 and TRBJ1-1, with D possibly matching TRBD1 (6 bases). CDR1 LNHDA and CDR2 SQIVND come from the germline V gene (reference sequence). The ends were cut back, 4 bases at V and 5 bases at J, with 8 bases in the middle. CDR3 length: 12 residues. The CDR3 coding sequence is TGTGCCAGTAGTAATAGGGGGACTGAAGCTTTCTTT. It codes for CASSNRGTEAFF.

The CDR3 loop reads CASSGAGGYYNEQFF. In DNA form, the CDR3 reads TGTGCCAGCAGTGGAGCGGGAGGGTATTACAATGAGCAGTTCTTC. J is TRBJ2-1 and V is TRBV6-6; 10 bases agree with TRBD2. The V and J ends lost 5 bases and 4 bases, in that order; junction bases with no gene match: 5. The CDR3 spans 15 residues. Germline V lookup: CDR1 MNHNY, CDR2 SVGAGI (reference sequence).

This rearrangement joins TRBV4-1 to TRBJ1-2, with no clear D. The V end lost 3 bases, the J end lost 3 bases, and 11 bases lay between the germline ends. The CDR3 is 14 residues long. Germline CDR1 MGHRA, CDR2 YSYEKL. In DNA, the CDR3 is TGCGCCAGCAGCCAGCGCGACGGCGACTATGGCTACACCTTC. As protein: CASSQRDGDYGYTF.

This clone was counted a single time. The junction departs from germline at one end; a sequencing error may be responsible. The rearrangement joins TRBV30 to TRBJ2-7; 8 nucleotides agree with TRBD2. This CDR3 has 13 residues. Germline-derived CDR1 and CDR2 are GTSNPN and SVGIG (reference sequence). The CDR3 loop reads CARSGSGAYEQYF. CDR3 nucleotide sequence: TGTGCCCGGAGCGGTAGCGGGGCCTACGAGCAGTACTTC. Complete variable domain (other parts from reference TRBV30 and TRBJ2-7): SQTIHQWPATLVQPVGSPLSLECTVEGTSNPNLYWYRQAAGRGLQLLFYSVGIGQISSEVPQNLSASRPQDRQFILSSKKLLLSDSGFYLCARSGSGAYEQYFGPGTRLTVT.

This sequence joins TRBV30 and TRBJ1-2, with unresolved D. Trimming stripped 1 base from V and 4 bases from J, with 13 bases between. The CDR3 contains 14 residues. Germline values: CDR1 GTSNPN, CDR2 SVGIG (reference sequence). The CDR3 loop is CAWSASMGGYGYTF. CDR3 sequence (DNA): TGTGCCTGGAGTGCCTCCATGGGAGGCTATGGCTACACCTTC.

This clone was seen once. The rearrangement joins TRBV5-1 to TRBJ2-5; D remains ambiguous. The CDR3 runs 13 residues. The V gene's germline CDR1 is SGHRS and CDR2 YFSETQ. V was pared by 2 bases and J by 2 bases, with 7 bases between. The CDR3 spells CASSFREQETQYF. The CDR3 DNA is TGCGCCAGCAGCTTTCGAGAACAAGAGACCCAGTACTTC. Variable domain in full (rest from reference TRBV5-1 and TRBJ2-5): KAGVTQTPRYLIKTRGQQVTLSCSPISGHRSVSWYQQTPGQGLQFLFEYFSETQRNKGNFPGRFSGRQFSNSRSEMNVSTLELGDSALYLCASSFREQETQYFGPGTRLLVL.

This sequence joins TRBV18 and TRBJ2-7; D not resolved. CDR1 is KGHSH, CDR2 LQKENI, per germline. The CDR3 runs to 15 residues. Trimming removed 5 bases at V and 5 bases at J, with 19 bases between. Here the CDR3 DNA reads TGTGCCAGCTCATCTTCGAGAGGCCTAGTGGACGAGCAGTACTTC. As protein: CASSSSRGLVDEQYF.

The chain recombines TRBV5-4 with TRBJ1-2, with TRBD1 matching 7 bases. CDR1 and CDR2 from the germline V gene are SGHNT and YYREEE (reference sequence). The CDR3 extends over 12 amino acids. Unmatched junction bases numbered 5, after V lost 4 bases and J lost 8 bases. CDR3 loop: CASSPGTEGYTF. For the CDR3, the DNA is TGTGCCAGCAGCCCCGGGACAGAAGGCTACACCTTC.

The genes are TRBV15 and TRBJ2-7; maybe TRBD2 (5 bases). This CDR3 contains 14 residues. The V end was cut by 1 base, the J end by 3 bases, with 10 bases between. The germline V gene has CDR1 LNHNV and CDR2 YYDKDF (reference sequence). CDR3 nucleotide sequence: TGTGCCACCAGCAGAGGCGGACTTCGCTACGAGCAGTACTTC. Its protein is CATSRGGLRYEQYF.

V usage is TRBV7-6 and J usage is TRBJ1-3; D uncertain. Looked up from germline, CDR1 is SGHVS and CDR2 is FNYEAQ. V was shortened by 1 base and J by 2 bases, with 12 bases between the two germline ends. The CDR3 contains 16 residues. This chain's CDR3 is CASSLVPTRAGNTIYF. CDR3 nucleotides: TGTGCCAGCAGCTTAGTACCTACACGCGCTGGAAACACCATATATTTT. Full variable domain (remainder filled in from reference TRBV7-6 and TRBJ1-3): GAGVSQSPRYKVTKRGQDVALRCDPISGHVSLYWYRQALGQGPEFLTYFNYEAQQDKSGLPNDRFSAERPEGSISTLTIQRTEQRDSAMYRCASSLVPTRAGNTIYFGEGSWLTVV.

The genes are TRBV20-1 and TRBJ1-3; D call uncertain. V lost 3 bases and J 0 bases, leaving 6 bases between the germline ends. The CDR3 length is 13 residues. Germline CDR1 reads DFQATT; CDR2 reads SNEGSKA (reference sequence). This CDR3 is CSASVGSGNTIYF. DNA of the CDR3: TGCAGTGCTAGTGTTGGCTCTGGAAACACCATATATTTT.

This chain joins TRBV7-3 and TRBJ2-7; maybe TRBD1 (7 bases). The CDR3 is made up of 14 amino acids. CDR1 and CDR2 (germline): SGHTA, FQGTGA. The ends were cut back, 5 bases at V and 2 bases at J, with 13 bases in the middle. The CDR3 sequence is CASSASGGPYEQYF. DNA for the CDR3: TGTGCCAGCAGCGCGTCAGGGGGGCCCTACGAGCAGTACTTC.

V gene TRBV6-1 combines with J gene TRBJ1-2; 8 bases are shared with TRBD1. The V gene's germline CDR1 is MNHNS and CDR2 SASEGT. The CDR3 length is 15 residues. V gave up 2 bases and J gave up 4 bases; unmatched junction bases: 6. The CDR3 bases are TGTGCCAGCAGTGAAAATCAGGGGGCCATCTATGGCTACACCTTC. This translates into CASSENQGAIYGYTF.

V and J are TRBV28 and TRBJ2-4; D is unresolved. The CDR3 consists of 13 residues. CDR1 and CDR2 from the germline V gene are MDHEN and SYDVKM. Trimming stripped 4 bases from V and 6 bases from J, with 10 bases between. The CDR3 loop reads CASSSLHINIQYF. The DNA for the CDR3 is TGTGCCAGCAGTTCCCTTCATATAAACATTCAGTACTTC.

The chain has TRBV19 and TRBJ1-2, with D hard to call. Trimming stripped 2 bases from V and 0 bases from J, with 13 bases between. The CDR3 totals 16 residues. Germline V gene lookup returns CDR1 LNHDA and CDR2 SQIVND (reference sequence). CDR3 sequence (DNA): TGTGCCAGTAGTATAACTCCCAGCACGGCTAACTATGGCTACACCTTC. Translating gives CASSITPSTANYGYTF.

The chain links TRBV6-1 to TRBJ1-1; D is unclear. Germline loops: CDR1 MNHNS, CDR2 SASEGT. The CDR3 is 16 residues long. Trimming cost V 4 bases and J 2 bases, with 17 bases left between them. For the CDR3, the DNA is TGTGCCAGCAGTGCCACCTCACCCGCTCCTAACACTGAAGCTTTCTTT. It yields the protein CASSATSPAPNTEAFF.

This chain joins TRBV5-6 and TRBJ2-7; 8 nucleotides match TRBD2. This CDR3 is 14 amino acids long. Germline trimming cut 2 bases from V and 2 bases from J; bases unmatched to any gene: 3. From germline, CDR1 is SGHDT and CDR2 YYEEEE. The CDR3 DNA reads TGTGCCAGCAGCTTCGTAGCGGGAACCTACGAGCAGTACTTC. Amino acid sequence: CASSFVAGTYEQYF.

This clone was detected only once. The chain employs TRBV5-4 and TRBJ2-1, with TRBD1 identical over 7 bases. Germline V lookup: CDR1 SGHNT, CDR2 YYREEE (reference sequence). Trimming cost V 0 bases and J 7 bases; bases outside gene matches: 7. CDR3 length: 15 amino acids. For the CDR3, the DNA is TGTGCCAGCAGCTTGGCGACCGCGACAGGGAATGAGCAGTTCTTC. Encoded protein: CASSLATATGNEQFF.

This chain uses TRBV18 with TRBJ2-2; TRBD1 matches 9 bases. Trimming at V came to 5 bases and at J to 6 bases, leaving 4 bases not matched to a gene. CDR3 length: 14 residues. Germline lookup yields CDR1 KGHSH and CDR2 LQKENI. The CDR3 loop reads CASSSGQGPGELFF. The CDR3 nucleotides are TGTGCCAGCTCATCCGGACAGGGGCCCGGGGAGCTGTTTTTT.

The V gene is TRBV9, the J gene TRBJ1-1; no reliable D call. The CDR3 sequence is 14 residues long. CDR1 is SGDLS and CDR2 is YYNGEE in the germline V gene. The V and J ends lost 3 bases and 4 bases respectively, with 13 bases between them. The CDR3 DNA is TGTGCCAGCAGCGAACAGACTATGGTCACTGAAGCTTTCTTT. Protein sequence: CASSEQTMVTEAFF.